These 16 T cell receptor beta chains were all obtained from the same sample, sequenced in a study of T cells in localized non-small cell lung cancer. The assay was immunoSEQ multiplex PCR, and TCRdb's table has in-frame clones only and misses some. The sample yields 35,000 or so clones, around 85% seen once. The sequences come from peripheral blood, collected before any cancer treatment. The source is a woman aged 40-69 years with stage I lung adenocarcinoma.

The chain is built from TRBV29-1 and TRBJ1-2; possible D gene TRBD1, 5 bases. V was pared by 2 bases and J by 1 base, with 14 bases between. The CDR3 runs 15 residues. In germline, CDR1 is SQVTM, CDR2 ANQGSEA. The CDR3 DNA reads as TGCAGCGTTGAATCTACGCAGGGAGATAACTATGGCTACACCTTC. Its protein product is CSVESTQGDNYGYTF.

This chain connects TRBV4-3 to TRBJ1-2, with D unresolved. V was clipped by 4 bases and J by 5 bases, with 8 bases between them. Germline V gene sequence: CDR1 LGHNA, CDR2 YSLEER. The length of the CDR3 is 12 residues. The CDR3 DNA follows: TGCGCCAGCAGCCGTGGGGTTTATGGCTACACCTTC. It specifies CASSRGVYGYTF.

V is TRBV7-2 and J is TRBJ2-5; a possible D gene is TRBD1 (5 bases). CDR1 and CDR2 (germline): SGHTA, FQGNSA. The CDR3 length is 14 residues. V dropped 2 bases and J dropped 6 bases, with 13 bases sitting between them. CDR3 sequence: CASSLRAGQQTQYF. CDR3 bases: TGTGCCAGCAGCTTAAGGGCAGGGCAACAGACCCAGTACTTC.

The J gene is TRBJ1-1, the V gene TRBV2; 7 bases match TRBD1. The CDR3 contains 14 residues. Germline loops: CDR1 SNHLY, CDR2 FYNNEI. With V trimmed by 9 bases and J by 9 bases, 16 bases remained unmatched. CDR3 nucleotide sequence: TGTGCCAGAGAAAAAAAATCCGGGACAGTTCAAGCTTTCTTT. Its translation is CAREKKSGTVQAFF.

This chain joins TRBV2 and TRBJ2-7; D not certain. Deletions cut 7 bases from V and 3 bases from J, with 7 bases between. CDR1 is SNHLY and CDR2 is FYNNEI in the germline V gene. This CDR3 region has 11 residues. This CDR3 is CASKADYEQYF. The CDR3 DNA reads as TGTGCCAGCAAAGCCGACTACGAGCAGTACTTC.

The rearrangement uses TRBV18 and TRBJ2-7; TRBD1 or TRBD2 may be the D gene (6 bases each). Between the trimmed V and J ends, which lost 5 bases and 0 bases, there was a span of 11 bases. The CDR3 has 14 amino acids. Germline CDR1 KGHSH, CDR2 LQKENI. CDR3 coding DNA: TGTGCCAGCTCAGCGGGACAAAGCTCCTACGAGCAGTACTTC. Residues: CASSAGQSSYEQYF.

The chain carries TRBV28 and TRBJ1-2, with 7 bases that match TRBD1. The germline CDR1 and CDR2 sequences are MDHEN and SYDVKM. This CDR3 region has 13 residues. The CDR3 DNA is TGTGCGATTAGGGGACAGTCCGGTTATGGCTACACCTTC. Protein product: CAIRGQSGYGYTF.

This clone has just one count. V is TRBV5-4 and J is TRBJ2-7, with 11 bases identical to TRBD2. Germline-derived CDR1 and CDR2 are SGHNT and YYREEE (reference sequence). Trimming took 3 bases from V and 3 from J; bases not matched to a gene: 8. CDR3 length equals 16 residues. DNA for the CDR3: TGTGCCAGCAGCTCACAGGTAGCGGGGGGGAGCTACGAGCAGTACTTC. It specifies CASSSQVAGGSYEQYF.

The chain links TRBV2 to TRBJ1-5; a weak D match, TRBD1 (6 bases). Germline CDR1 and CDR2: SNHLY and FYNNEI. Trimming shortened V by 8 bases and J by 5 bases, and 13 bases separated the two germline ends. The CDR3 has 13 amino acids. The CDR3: CASGGQGYQPQHF. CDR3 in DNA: TGTGCCAGCGGGGGGCAGGGCTATCAGCCCCAGCATTTT.

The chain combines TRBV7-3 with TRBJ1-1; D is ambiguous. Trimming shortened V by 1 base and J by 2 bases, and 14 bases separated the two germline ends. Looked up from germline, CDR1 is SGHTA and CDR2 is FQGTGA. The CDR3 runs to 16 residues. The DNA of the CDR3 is TGTGCCAGCAGCTTAAATCCCCGGGGAACCAACACTGAAGCTTTCTTT. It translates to CASSLNPRGTNTEAFF.

In DNA form, the CDR3 reads TGTGCCAGCAGCCCGGGGTACTCGGGGTCTGGAAACACCATATATTTT. It translates to CASSPGYSGSGNTIYF. The gene calls are TRBV5-4 and TRBJ1-3; no clear D gene. Trimming stripped 4 bases from V and 1 base from J, with 15 bases between. Germline values: CDR1 SGHNT, CDR2 YYREEE (reference sequence). CDR3 size: 16 residues.

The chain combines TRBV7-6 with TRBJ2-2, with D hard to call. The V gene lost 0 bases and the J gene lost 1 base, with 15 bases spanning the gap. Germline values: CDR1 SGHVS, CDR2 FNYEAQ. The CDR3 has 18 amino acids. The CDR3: CASSLAYRRARNTGELFF. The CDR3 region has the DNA TGTGCCAGCAGCTTAGCCTACAGACGGGCCAGGAACACCGGGGAGCTGTTTTTT.

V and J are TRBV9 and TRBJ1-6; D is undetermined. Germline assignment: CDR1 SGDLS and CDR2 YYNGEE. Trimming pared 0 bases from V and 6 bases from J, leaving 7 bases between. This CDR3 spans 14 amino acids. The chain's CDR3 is CASSVVQVNSPLHF. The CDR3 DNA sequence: TGTGCCAGCAGCGTAGTTCAGGTTAATTCACCCCTCCACTTT.

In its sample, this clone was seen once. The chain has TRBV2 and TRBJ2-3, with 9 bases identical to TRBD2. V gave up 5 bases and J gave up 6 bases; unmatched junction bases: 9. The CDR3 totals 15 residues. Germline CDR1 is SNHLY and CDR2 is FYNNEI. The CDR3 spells CASSPTSGGSDTQYF. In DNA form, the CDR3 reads TGTGCCAGCAGTCCGACTAGCGGAGGTTCGGATACGCAGTATTTT. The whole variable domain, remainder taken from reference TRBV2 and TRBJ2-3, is EPEVTQTPSHQVTQMGQEVILRCVPISNHLYFYWYRQILGQKVEFLVSFYNNEISEKSEIFDDQFSVERPDGSNFTLKIRSTKLEDSAMYFCASSPTSGGSDTQYFGPGTRLTVL.

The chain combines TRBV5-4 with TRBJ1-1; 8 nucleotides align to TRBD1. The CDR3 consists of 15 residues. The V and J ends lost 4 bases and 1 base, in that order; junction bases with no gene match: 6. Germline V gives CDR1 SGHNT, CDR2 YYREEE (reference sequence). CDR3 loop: CASSAKDRGNTEAFF. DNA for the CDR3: TGTGCCAGCAGCGCGAAAGACAGGGGGAACACTGAAGCTTTCTTT.

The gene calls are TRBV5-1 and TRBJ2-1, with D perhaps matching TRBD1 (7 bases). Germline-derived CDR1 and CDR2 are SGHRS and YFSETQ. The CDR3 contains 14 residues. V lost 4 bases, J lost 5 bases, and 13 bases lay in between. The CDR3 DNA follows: TGCGCCAGCAGCCCAGGGGGGATCGACAATGAGCAGTTCTTC. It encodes CASSPGGIDNEQFF.